Below, 6 T cell receptor beta chains from the same sample are listed, as sequenced in a study of T cell clones after liver transplantation. Assay: immunoSEQ multiplex PCR; the TCRdb copy retains only in-frame clones and omits some. Of fewer than 45,000 clones in the sample, about 82% are singletons; the top ten hold less than 2.5%. Sequencing was performed on CD4+ T cells from blood, taken 24 months after liver transplant. These receptors were collected from a human patient who received a liver transplant. The graft donor may have given rise to some T cells.

This chain links TRBV29-1 with TRBJ2-3; D is possibly TRBD1 or TRBD2 (5 bases each). Per germline, CDR1 SQVTM and CDR2 ANQGSEA. The V end was cut by 7 bases, the J end by 0 bases, with 11 bases between. CDR3 length: 13 amino acids. The CDR3 region is CSGIRDSTDTQYF. The DNA for the CDR3 is TGCAGCGGCATTCGGGACAGCACAGATACGCAGTATTTT.

This clone was seen more than once but under ten times. V usage is TRBV27 and J usage is TRBJ1-2; unclear D gene. The germline CDR1 and CDR2 sequences are MNHEY and SMNVEV (reference sequence). The germline V and J ends were trimmed by 4 bases and 8 bases, with 17 bases remaining between them. The CDR3 sequence is 14 residues long. The CDR3 loop is CASSYSMLRAGYTF. The DNA of the CDR3 is TGTGCCAGCAGTTATTCGATGCTTAGGGCCGGCTACACCTTC.

The chain carries TRBV5-1 and TRBJ2-1, with D possibly TRBD1 on 6 matching bases. This CDR3 spans 16 amino acids. Germline loops: CDR1 SGHRS, CDR2 YFSETQ. V was pared by 6 bases and J by 0 bases, with 16 bases between. The CDR3 nucleotides read TGCGCCAGCACATCCGGACAGCCGAGCTCCTACAATGAGCAGTTCTTC. As protein: CASTSGQPSSYNEQFF.

The V call is TRBV28, the J call TRBJ1-1; D is perhaps TRBD1 (6 bases). The CDR3 totals 18 residues. The germline CDR1 and CDR2 sequences are MDHEN and SYDVKM. V lost 2 bases, J lost 4 bases, and 23 bases lay in between. CDR3 protein: CASSLIVGTRGAGTEAFF. CDR3 nucleotides: TGTGCCAGCAGTTTAATAGTGGGTACACGGGGGGCGGGCACTGAAGCTTTCTTT. The full variable domain, rest sourced from reference TRBV28 and TRBJ1-1, is DVKVTQSSRYLVKRTGEKVFLECVQDMDHENMFWYRQDPGLGLRLIYFSYDVKMKEKGDIPEGYSVSREKKERFSLILESASTNQTSMYLCASSLIVGTRGAGTEAFFGQGTRLTVV.

The chain is built from TRBV25-1 and TRBJ1-1; 7 nucleotides agree with TRBD1. The J segment lost 2 bases and the V segment lost 5 bases, leaving 5 bases of the junction unmatched. The CDR3 totals 14 residues. CDR1 and CDR2 from the germline V gene are MGHDK and SYGVNS. CDR3 in DNA: TGTGCCAGCAGTATCAACAGGGGAAACACTGAAGCTTTCTTT. Amino acids: CASSINRGNTEAFF.

This clone has just one count. This chain links TRBV6-6 with TRBJ1-2; 7 nucleotides align to TRBD1. Germline-derived CDR1 and CDR2 are MNHNY and SVGAGI (reference sequence). This CDR3 contains 12 residues. After removal of 8 bases from V and 10 bases from J, the junction contained 10 bases not matched to a gene. For the CDR3, the DNA is TGTGCCAGCTCCGGGACAGCGATGGTCTACACCTTC. This translates into CASSGTAMVYTF.